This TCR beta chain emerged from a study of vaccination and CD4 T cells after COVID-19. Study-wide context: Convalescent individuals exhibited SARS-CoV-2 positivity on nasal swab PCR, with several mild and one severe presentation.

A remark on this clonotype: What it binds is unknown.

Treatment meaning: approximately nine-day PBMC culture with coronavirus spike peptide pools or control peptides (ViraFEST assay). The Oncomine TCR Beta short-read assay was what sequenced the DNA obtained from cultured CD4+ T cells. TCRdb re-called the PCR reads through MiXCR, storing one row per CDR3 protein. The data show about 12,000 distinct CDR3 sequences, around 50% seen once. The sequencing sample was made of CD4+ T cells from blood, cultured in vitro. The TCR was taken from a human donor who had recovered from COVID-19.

Here the CDR3 reads CSARDNWGSGGATYEQYF. The DNA for the CDR3 is TGCAGTGCTAGAGATAATTGGGGTTCCGGCGGGGCCACCTACGAGCAGTACTTC. The rearrangement uses TRBV20-1 and TRBJ2-7; TRBD2 is a possible D gene (6 bases). V shed 0 bases and J shed 2 bases, with 23 bases lying between them. This CDR3 spans 18 amino acids. Germline lookup yields CDR1 DFQATT and CDR2 SNEGSKA (reference sequence).